The rows below give T cell receptor beta chains drawn from one sample of a study of blood T cell repertoires in COVID-19. The table came from immunoSEQ multiplex PCR; TCRdb's copy has only in-frame clones and leaves some out. The sample carries fewer than 100,000 clones, around nine tenths recorded once. The sample was peripheral blood. The source is a human donor in a cohort sampled during active COVID-19. The CDR3 runs from the conserved cysteine through the conserved F or W. Fields, in order: V gene, CDR3 protein.

V: TRBV7-7; CDR3: CASSYSGVNTGELFF
V: TRBV19; CDR3: CASRGPGDEKLFF
V: TRBV5-4; CDR3: CASSLPPSGGADEQFF
V: TRBV15; CDR3: CATSRGLAEETQYF
V: TRBV9; CDR3: CASGDRGGGTDTQYF
V: TRBV7-8; CDR3: CASTKRGTSTDTQYF
V: TRBV2; CDR3: CASSPRTSGGAWETQYF
V: TRBV15; CDR3: CATSRGPTGTQETQYF
V: TRBV7-9; CDR3: CASSLGQGNGANEKLFF
V: TRBV7-9; CDR3: CASSSPGATEAFF
V: TRBV6-5; CDR3: CASSRGQGNYGYTF
V: TRBV5-6; CDR3: CASSFGTSPPDTQYF
V: TRBV29-1; CDR3: CSGTGNSDTQYF
V: TRBV5-1; CDR3: CASSLGTANEKLFF
V: TRBV5-1; CDR3: CASSLAGIGGFGNTIYF
V: TRBV18; CDR3: CASSRDRARETQYF
V: TRBV19; CDR3: CASSTLAAVEANVLTF
V: TRBV5-4; CDR3: CASSFSRTGNARAGELFF
V: TRBV4-1; CDR3: CASSQAREAPYNEQFF
V: TRBV2; CDR3: CASTSGTDSYEQYF
V: TRBV6-6; CDR3: CASSYGIAGSGETQYF
V: TRBV19; CDR3: CASSIWTEDYGYTF
V: TRBV13; CDR3: CASSLKLAGTTDTQYF
V: TRBV27; CDR3: CASSLRQGRDTEAFF
V: TRBV5-1; CDR3: CASSLALTGPGELFF
V: TRBV6-5; CDR3: CASSYSSTVNQPQHF
V: TRBV19; CDR3: CASSIATGAGSGYTF
V: TRBV6-5; CDR3: CASRGGQVGANEQFF
V: TRBV3-1/TRBV3-2; CDR3: CASSPGQEVGYTF
V: TRBV10-2; CDR3: CASSENLSRPQHF
V: TRBV15; CDR3: CATSRVLGTSEYYGYTF
V: TRBV7-2; CDR3: CASSPGFGGNTIYF
V: TRBV14; CDR3: CASSRAMGQGALGGYTF
V: TRBV18; CDR3: CASSPPSIYYEQYF
V: TRBV19; CDR3: CASRMDTRRYTQYF
V: TRBV10-2; CDR3: CASSESDGENSPLHF
V: TRBV2; CDR3: CASSRQGAEAFF
V: TRBV19; CDR3: CASSMTGILSNQPQHF
V: TRBV18; CDR3: CASSPPGTVKTSNQPQHF
V: TRBV5-5; CDR3: CASSLAGTGKSQHF
V: TRBV7-2; CDR3: CASSLVPSGSPSYNEQFF
V: TRBV15; CDR3: CATSRERGAGSPLHF
V: TRBV12-3/TRBV12-4; CDR3: CASSRGYEQYF
V: TRBV28; CDR3: CASSGRLAGFSYEQYF
V: TRBV6-2/TRBV6-3; CDR3: CASSLQRQALLTSGANVLTF
V: TRBV18; CDR3: CASSPRQGTNYGYTF
V: TRBV9; CDR3: CASSLFRGLNTGELFF